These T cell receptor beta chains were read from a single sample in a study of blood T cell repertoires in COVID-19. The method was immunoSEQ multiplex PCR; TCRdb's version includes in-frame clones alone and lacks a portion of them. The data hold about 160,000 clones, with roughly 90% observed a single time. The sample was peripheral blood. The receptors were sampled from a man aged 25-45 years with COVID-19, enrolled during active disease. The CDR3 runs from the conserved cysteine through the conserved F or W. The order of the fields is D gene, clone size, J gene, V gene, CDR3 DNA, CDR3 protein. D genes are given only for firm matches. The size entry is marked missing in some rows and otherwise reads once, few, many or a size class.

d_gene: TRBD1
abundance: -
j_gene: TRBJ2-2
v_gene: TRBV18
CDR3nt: TGTGCCAGCTCACGGGACAGCGTCACCGGGGAGCTGTTTTTT
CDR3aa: CASSRDSVTGELFF

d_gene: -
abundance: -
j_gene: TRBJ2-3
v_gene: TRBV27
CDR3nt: TGTGCCAGCAGTGTCCCGGGACTTGATACGCAGTATTTT
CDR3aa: CASSVPGLDTQYF

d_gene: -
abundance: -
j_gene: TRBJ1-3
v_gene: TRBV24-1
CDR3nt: TGTGCCACCAGTGATAACAGGGCGTCCGGAAACACCATATATTTT
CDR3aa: CATSDNRASGNTIYF

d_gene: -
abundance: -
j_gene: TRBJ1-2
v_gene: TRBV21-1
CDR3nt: TGTGCCAGCAGCCTCCCAGCGGACAGCGCTAACTATGGCTACACCTTC
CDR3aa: CASSLPADSANYGYTF

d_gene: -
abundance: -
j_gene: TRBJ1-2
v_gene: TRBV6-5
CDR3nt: TGTGCCAGCAGTTACAATGCGGTGGGGAGCTATGGCTACACCTTC
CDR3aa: CASSYNAVGSYGYTF

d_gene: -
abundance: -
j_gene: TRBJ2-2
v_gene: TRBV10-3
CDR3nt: TGTGCCATACGGGGTAACACCGGGGAGCTGTTTTTT
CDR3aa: CAIRGNTGELFF

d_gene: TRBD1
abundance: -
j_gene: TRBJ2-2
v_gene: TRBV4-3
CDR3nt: TGCGCCAGCAGCCAGAAGACAGGGAGGAACACCGGGGAGCTGTTTTTT
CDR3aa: CASSQKTGRNTGELFF

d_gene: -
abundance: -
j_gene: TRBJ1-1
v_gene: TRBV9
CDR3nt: TGTGCCAGCAGCGTAGGGCAGGGTAACACTGAAGCTTTCTTT
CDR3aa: CASSVGQGNTEAFF

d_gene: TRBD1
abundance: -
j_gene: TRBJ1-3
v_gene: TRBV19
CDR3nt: TGTGCCAGTACCACCGGCGGCTTCCGGGACAGGGACTCTGGAAACACCATATATTTT
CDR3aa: CASTTGGFRDRDSGNTIYF

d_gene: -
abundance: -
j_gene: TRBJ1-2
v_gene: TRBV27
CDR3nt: TGTGCCAGCTCACAGGCTCGGGGGGGCCCGGGGAGTGGTGGCTACACCTTC
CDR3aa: CASSQARGGPGSGGYTF

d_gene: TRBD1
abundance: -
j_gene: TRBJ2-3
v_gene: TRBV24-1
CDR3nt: TGTGCCACCAGCCCCACCCTGGGACAGGGTGACAACACAGATACGCAGTATTTT
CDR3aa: CATSPTLGQGDNTDTQYF

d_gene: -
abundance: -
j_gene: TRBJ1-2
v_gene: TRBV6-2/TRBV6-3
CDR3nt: TGTGCCAGCAGTATGACAGGTCTTCCTAACTATGGCTACACCTTC
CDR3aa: CASSMTGLPNYGYTF

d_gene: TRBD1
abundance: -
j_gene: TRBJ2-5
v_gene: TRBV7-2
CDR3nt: TGTGCCAGCAGCCGGGACAGGGAGGAGACCCAGTACTTC
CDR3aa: CASSRDREETQYF

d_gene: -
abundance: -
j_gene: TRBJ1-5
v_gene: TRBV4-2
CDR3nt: TGTGCCAGCAGCCAAGAGGGTAAGGGGCCCGAATCTAGCAATCAGCCCCAGCATTTT
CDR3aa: CASSQEGKGPESSNQPQHF

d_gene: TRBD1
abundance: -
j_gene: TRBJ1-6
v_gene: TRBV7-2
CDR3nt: TGTGCCAGCAGCCCGACAGGGGTTCATTCACCCCTCCACTTT
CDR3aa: CASSPTGVHSPLHF

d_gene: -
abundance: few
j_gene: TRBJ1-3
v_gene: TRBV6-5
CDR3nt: TGTGCCAGCAGTTGGGACACCAATTCTGGAAACACCATATATTTT
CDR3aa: CASSWDTNSGNTIYF

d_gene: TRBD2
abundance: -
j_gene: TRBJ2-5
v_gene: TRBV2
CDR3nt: TGTGCCAGCAGATTGGGCTCTAGCGGGGAGACCCAGTACTTC
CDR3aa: CASRLGSSGETQYF

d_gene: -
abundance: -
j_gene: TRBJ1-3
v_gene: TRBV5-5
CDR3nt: TGTGCCAGCAGCCAAGGGACTCTGGGAAACACCATATATTTT
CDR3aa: CASSQGTLGNTIYF

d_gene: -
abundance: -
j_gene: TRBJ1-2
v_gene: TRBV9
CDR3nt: TGTGCCAGCAGCGCTGATAGCAGGACACAGAGCTACACCTTC
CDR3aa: CASSADSRTQSYTF

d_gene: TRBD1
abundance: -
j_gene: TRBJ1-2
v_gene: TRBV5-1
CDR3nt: TGCGCCAGCAGCTTGAACGGACAGGGAAGAGCTAACTATGGCTACACCTTC
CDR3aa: CASSLNGQGRANYGYTF

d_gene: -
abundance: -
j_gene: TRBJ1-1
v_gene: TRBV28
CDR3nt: TGTGCCAGCAGTATAGCCACACAGGGGAACACTGAAGCTTTCTTT
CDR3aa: CASSIATQGNTEAFF

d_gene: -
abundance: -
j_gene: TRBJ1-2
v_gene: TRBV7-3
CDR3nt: TGTGCCAGCAGCTTATCCCAGGCTACGGGGTATGGCTACACCTTC
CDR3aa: CASSLSQATGYGYTF

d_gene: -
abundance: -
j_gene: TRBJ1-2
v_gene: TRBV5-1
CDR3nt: TGCGCCAGCAGCTTGGCGCAGGGGAATGGCTACACCTTC
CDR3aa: CASSLAQGNGYTF

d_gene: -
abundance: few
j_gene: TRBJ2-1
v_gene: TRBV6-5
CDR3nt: TGTGCCAGCAGTTACTCTCAGCGGGCGTGGGATGAGCAGTTCTTC
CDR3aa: CASSYSQRAWDEQFF

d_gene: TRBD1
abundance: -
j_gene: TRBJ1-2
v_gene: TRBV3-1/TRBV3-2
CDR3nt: TGTGCCAGCACCCTAAATGGACAGGGTGGCTATGGCTACACCTTC
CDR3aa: CASTLNGQGGYGYTF

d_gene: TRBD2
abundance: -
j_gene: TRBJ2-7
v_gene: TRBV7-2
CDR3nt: TGTGCCAGCAGCCATGCCGAAATAGCGGGAGACTACGAGCAGTACTTC
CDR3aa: CASSHAEIAGDYEQYF

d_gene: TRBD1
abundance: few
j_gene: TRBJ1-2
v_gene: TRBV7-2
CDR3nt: TGTGCCAGCAGCCATTGGGGGATCCGGGACAGGGGTTCGGGCTACACCTTC
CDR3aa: CASSHWGIRDRGSGYTF

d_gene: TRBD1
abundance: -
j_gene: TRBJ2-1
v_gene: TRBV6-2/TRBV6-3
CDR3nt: TGTGCCAGCAGTTACTCGAGGGGACAGGCTGCAATGATGCAGTTCTTC
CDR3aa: CASSYSRGQAAMMQFF

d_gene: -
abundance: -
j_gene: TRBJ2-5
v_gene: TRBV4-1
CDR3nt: TGCGCCAGCAGCCAAGTGCCAGACCAAGAGACCCAGTACTTC
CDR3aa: CASSQVPDQETQYF

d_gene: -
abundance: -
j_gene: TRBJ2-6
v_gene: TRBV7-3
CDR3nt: TGTGCCAGCAGTCAAACAGGGACCGGGGCCAACGTCCTGACTTTC
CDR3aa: CASSQTGTGANVLTF

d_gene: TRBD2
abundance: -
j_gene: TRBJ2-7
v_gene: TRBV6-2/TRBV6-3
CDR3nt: TGTGCCAGCAGTTACCCGGGACTAGCCGGTTACGAGCAGTACTTC
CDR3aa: CASSYPGLAGYEQYF

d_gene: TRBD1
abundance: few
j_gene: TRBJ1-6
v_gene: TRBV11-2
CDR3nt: TGTGCCAGCAGCCCCAACAGGGGGAATAATTCACCCCTCCACTTT
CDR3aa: CASSPNRGNNSPLHF

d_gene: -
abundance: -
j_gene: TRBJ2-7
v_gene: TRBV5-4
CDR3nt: TGTGCCAGCAGCTTTTCAGGGGTTCCCTACGAGCAGTACTTC
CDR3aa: CASSFSGVPYEQYF

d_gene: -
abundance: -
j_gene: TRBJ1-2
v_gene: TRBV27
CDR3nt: TGTGCCAGCAGTTCCGGTAAGGGCTACACCTTC
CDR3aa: CASSSGKGYTF

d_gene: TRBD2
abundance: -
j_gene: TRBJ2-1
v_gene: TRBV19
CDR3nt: TGTGCCAGTAGTGCTCGGGACTATTACAATGAGCAGTTCTTC
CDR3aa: CASSARDYYNEQFF

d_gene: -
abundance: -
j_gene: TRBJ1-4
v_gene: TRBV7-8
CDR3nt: TGTGCCAGCAGCTTACTCGGCGGTCGCATAGGGGAACTGTTTTTT
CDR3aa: CASSLLGGRIGELFF

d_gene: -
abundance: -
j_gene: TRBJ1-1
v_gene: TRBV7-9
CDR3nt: TGTGCCAGCAGCCGGAGCACTGAAGCTTTCTTT
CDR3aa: CASSRSTEAFF

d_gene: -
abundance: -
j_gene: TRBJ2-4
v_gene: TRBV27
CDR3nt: TGTGCCAGCAGTTCCGGGTCCAAAAACATTCAGTACTTC
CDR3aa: CASSSGSKNIQYF

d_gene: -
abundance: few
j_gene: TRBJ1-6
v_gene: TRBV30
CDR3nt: TGTGCCTGGAGTGGCCTCGGGGGGAGCTCCTATAATTCACCCCTCCACTTT
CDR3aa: CAWSGLGGSSYNSPLHF

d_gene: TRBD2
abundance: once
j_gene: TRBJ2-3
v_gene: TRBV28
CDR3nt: TGTGCCAGCACCTCGGAGCGGGGGGCCGTAGATACGCAGTATTTT
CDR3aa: CASTSERGAVDTQYF

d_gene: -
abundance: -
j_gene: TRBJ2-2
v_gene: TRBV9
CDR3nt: TGTGCCAGCAGCGATAGGGGGTTTCAAGCCGGGGAGCTGTTTTTT
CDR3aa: CASSDRGFQAGELFF

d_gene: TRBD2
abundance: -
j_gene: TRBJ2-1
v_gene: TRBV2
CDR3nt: TGTGCCAGCAGTGTTGGACTAGCGGGGGGCAATGAGCAGTTCTTC
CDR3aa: CASSVGLAGGNEQFF

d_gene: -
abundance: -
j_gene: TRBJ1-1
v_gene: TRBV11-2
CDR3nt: TGTGCCAGCAGCATTAGAGACGGGGTGACTGAAGCTTTCTTT
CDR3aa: CASSIRDGVTEAFF